The source of this T cell receptor (beta chain) is a study of blood T cell repertoires in COVID-19. Study-wide context: The cDNA or gDNA used as material had been derived from T cells, B-cell-depleted T cells, or PBMCs.

Original analysis: Reference gene primer amplification gave nucleated cell count estimates. Repertoires were generated with immunoSEQ multiplex PCR, while TCRdb's copy carries only in-frame clones and drops some. From that table come the V and J calls and clone size; the DNA was used to work out D and trimming. The data contain some 250,000 clones, 84% of them seen just once; the ten biggest clones take up under 5.5%. The clonotype originates from a man in his fifties or sixties with acute or convalescent COVID-19. The specimen sequenced was peripheral blood.

The CDR3 nucleotides are TGCAGCGTTCCAGGGGCGAACACCGGGGAGCTGTTTTTT. This codes for CSVPGANTGELFF. The chain recombines TRBV29-1 with TRBJ2-2; a possible D gene is TRBD1 (6 bases). CDR3 length equals 13 residues. V was trimmed by 5 bases and J by 0 bases, leaving 7 bases between them. Germline V gene sequence: CDR1 SQVTM, CDR2 ANQGSEA.